The rows below give T cell receptor beta chains drawn from one sample of a study of beta chain features in type 1 diabetes. Repertoires were generated with immunoSEQ multiplex PCR, while TCRdb's copy carries only in-frame clones and drops some. The sample lists fewer than 650,000 clones; about a sixth were seen once. Source material: naive CD4+ T cells from blood. The source is a man aged 18 to 29 in good health. The conserved cysteine and the conserved F or W are not part of the CDR3 here.

>TRBJ2-5|TRBV7-9
ASSLVAETQY
>TRBJ2-7|TRBV6-5
ASSTTSGNSYEQY
>TRBJ1-5|TRBV7-2
ASSSGTLSNQPQH
>TRBJ2-7|TRBV14
ASSQVTQSYEQY
>TRBJ2-3|TRBV7-2
ASTTTRSRGTDTQY
>TRBJ1-1|TRBV5-4
ASSPTGGRTEAF
>TRBJ2-1|TRBV27
ASSLSRDTRAGGRNEQF
>TRBJ1-5|TRBV19
ASSNQPQH
>TRBJ2-5|TRBV4-1
ASSPEGRETQY
>TRBJ2-7|TRBV4-2
ASSQNSFYEQY
>TRBJ2-5|TRBV4-2
ASSPLLLAEQETQY
>TRBJ2-7|TRBV5-1
ASSPSGQGYYEQY
>TRBJ2-1|TRBV11-2
ASRLAGLREQF
>TRBJ1-3|TRBV15
ATSKRGPSGNTIY
>TRBJ1-3|TRBV7-9
AALDRAAGNTIY
>TRBJ2-3|TRBV7-2
ASSFPGQLGLTDTQY
>TRBJ1-1|TRBV15
ATSRDVGQKEAF
>TRBJ2-3|TRBV9
ASSVNRWSTDTQY
>TRBJ1-2|TRBV27
ASSSGQGDYGYT
>TRBJ2-3|TRBV2
ASSPNRGTDTQY
>TRBJ1-2|TRBV11-2
ASSLTTSGSDT
>TRBJ2-1|TRBV9
ASSSTAAPLNEQF
>TRBJ2-6|TRBV7-3
ASSLNSGGANVLT
>TRBJ2-2|TRBV19
ASSIRYGELF
>TRBJ1-6|TRBV4-3
ASSQDAARGVRSPLH
>TRBJ2-3|TRBV7-7
ASSLSGGSTDTQY
>TRBJ2-1|TRBV4-1
ASSQDAGAAYNEQF
>TRBJ2-7|TRBV7-2
ASSPHLAEGYEQY
>TRBJ2-5|TRBV14
ASSPSGGARETQY
>TRBJ1-4|TRBV5-4
ASSLGQARTNEKLF
>TRBJ2-7|TRBV19
ASSRPSTSSYEQY
>TRBJ2-7|TRBV19
ASTPDRGTYEQY
>TRBJ2-5|TRBV7-3
ASSFGSGRTETQY
>TRBJ2-1|TRBV28
ASGLVFEQF
>TRBJ1-6|TRBV6-1
ASRGTVDSPLH
>TRBJ2-7|TRBV14
ASSRTRLVYEQY
>TRBJ2-5|TRBV18
ASSPPSLQETQY
>TRBJ2-5|TRBV28
ASSPSGRETQY
>TRBJ2-3|TRBV19
ATNRGRTDTQY
>TRBJ2-7|TRBV5-1
ASSSFSGTGSYEQY
>TRBJ1-1|TRBV19
ASSVQGASNTEAF
>TRBJ2-3|TRBV14
ASSSTAITQY
>TRBJ2-7|TRBV28
ASTSFLGSGD
>TRBJ1-2|TRBV30
AWSPRQNYGYT
>TRBJ1-4|TRBV7-2
ASSLDRGREKLF